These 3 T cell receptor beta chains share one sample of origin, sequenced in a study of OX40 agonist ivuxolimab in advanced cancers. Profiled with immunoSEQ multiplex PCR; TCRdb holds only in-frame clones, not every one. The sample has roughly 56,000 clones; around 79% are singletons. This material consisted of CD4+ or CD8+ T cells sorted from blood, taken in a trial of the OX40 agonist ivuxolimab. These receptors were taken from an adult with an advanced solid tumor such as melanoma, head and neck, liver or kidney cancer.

The DNA for the CDR3 is TGTGCCAGCAGCCCGCGGGGCAGGGGGTCCGAGAGGCCCCAGCATTTT. This encodes CASSPRGRGSERPQHF. The rearrangement links TRBV11-3 to TRBJ1-5, with 7 bases identical to TRBD1. CDR3 length: 16 amino acids. V lost 5 bases, J lost 9 bases, and 16 bases stayed unmatched. Per germline, CDR1 SGHNT and CDR2 YENEEA.

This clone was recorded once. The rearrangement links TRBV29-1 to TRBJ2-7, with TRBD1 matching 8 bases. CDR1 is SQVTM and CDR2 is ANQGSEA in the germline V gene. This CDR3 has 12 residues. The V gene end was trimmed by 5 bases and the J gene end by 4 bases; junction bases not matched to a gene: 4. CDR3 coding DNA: TGCAGCGTTCCAGGGGGCTGGTACGAGCAGTACTTC. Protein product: CSVPGGWYEQYF.

DNA of the CDR3: TGTGCCAGCAGCTTAAATGGGGGATTGGGAGAGACCCAGTACTTC. The encoded protein is CASSLNGGLGETQYF. This sequence joins TRBV7-3 and TRBJ2-5, with D possibly being TRBD1 or TRBD2 (5 bases each). The CDR3 is made up of 15 amino acids. V was shortened by 1 base and J by 4 bases, with 13 bases between the two germline ends. Germline V CDR1 and CDR2: SGHTA, FQGTGA.